Following are 10 T cell receptor beta chains from one sample sequenced in a study of OX40 agonist ivuxolimab in advanced cancers. Profiled with immunoSEQ multiplex PCR; TCRdb holds only in-frame clones, not every one. The profile covers roughly 100,000 clones, with about 85% appearing a single time and 3.5% to 4% taken by the ten largest. The sequences come from CD4+ or CD8+ T cells sorted from blood, collected in a trial of the OX40 agonist ivuxolimab. These receptors were taken from an adult with an advanced solid tumor such as melanoma, head and neck, liver or kidney cancer.

The chain links TRBV15 to TRBJ2-3; D not resolved. Trimming cost V 1 base and J 1 base, with 9 bases left between them. The CDR3 loop spans 15 amino acids. CDR1 is LNHNV and CDR2 is YYDKDF in the germline V gene (reference sequence). In DNA, the CDR3 is TGTGCCACCAGCAGAGTCCCGGACGGCACAGATACGCAGTATTTT. It translates to CATSRVPDGTDTQYF.

This clone was observed a few times. This CDR3 is also generated by other DNA sequences in the sample. The chain combines TRBV5-1 with TRBJ2-7; either TRBD1 or TRBD2 may supply D (5 bases each). Germline CDR1 is SGHRS and CDR2 is YFSETQ. The CDR3 length is 14 residues. Trimming shortened V by 7 bases and J by 4 bases, and 18 bases separated the two germline ends. Here the CDR3 DNA reads TGCGCCAGCCGTAGAGAAGGGACGTCGTACGAGCAGTACTTC. Its protein is CASRREGTSYEQYF.

Concerning this clone itself: A read error may account for a junction end that differs from germline. This chain joins TRBV7-3 and TRBJ1-2, with 7 bases identical to TRBD1. Germline values: CDR1 SGHTA, CDR2 FQGTGA. This CDR3 is 13 amino acids long. As DNA, the CDR3 is TGTGCCAGCAGCATAACAGGGGCGGATGGCTACACCTTC. Translated, it gives CASSITGADGYTF.

The chain couples TRBV4-3 to TRBJ2-1, with TRBD2 matching over 11 bases. Trimming at V came to 0 bases and at J to 6 bases, leaving 10 bases not matched to a gene. CDR3 length: 18 residues. Germline V lookup: CDR1 LGHNA, CDR2 YSLEER. In nucleotides, the CDR3 is TGCGCCAGCAGCCAAGATATAGCGGGAGGGCCAGGTAGCAATGAGCAGTTCTTC. This sequence encodes CASSQDIAGGPGSNEQFF.

The chain has TRBV7-8 and TRBJ1-1; weak D call: TRBD1 (6 bases). CDR1 and CDR2 (germline): SGHVS, FQNEAQ. The CDR3 is 14 residues long. Deletions cut 5 bases from V and 0 bases from J, with 10 bases between. In nucleotides, the CDR3 is TGTGCCAGCAGCCAGGGACATATGAACACTGAAGCTTTCTTT. Amino acids: CASSQGHMNTEAFF.

The chain employs TRBV6-5 and TRBJ2-5; TRBD2 might be the D (5 bases). V was trimmed by 10 bases and J by 5 bases, leaving 14 bases between them. The germline V gene encodes CDR1 MNHEY and CDR2 SVGAGI. This CDR3 has 12 amino acids. The CDR3 nucleotides read TGTGCCACCAAACGCGGCGGGGAGACCCAGTACTTC. This gives the protein CATKRGGETQYF.

The rearrangement uses TRBV7-9 and TRBJ2-1; D unclear. The CDR3 contains 13 residues. Between the trimmed V and J ends, which lost 2 bases and 7 bases, there was a span of 9 bases. The germline V gene encodes CDR1 SEHNR and CDR2 FQNEAQ (reference sequence). The chain's CDR3 is CASSLSLGNEQFF. The DNA for the CDR3 is TGTGCCAGCAGCTTATCGCTAGGGAATGAGCAGTTCTTC.

The chain uses TRBV27 and TRBJ1-4; 8 positions match TRBD1. This CDR3 contains 15 residues. CDR1 and CDR2 (germline): MNHEY, SMNVEV (reference sequence). V trimming: 6 bases; J trimming: 9 bases; junction bases outside the gene matches: 12. CDR3 DNA sequence: TGTGCCAGCAGCGGCGCCGGGACAGGACGGCAAAAACTGTTTTTT. Translating it yields CASSGAGTGRQKLFF. Complete variable domain (other parts from reference TRBV27 and TRBJ1-4): EAQVTQNPRYLITVTGKKLTVTCSQNMNHEYMSWYRQDPGLGLRQIYYSMNVEVTDKGDVPEGYKVSRKEKRNFPLILESPSPNQTSLYFCASSGAGTGRQKLFFGSGTQLSVL.

On this clone itself: Other DNA sequences from this sample encode an identical CDR3 as well. This sequence joins TRBV5-1 and TRBJ2-3; D may be TRBD2 (5 bases). The CDR3 extends over 12 amino acids. Trimming cost V 0 bases and J 6 bases, with 5 bases left between them. In germline, CDR1 is SGHRS, CDR2 YFSETQ. The DNA of the CDR3 is TGCGCCAGCAGCTTGGGAGGGGATACGCAGTATTTT. Protein: CASSLGGDTQYF.

The J gene is TRBJ2-1, the V gene TRBV6-5, with TRBD1 identical over 11 bases. This CDR3 contains 15 residues. Trimming at V came to 4 bases and at J to 2 bases, leaving 1 base not matched to a gene. Germline loops: CDR1 MNHEY, CDR2 SVGAGI. The CDR3 loop reads CASSWTGGTYNEQFF. The DNA of the CDR3 is TGTGCCAGCAGTTGGACAGGGGGCACCTACAATGAGCAGTTCTTC.